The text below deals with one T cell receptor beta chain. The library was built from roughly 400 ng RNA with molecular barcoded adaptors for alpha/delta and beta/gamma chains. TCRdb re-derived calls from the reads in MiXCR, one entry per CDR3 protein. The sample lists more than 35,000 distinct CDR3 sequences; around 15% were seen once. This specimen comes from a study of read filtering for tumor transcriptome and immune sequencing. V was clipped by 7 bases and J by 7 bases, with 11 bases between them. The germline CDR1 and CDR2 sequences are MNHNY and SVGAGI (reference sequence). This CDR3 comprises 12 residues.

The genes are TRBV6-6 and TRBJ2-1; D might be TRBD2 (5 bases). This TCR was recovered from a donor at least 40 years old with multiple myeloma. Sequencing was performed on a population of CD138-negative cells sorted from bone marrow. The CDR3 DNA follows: TGTGCCAGCAATCGGGGTACGAATGAGCAGTTCTTC. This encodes CASNRGTNEQFF.